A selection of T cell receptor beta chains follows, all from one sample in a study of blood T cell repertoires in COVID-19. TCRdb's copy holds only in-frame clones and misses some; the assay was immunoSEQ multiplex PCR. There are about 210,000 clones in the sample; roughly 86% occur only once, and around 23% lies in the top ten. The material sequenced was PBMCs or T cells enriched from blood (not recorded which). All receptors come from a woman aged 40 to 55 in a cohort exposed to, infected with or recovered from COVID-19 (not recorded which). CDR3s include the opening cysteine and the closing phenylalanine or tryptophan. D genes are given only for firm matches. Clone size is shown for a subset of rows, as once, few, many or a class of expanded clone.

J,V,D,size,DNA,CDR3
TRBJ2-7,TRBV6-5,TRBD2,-,TGTGCCAGCGCAAGACTAGCCCAGAGCTCCTACGAGCAGTACTTC,CASARLAQSSYEQYF
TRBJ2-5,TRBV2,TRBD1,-,TGTGCCAGCGGACGGACAGGGGACTTTCGGGAGACCCAGTACTTC,CASGRTGDFRETQYF
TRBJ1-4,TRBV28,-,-,TGTGCCAGCATGGGTTGGAGTGACTCCGAAAAACTGTTTTTT,CASMGWSDSEKLFF
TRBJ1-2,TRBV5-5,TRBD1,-,TGTGCCAGCAGCTTGGGGACAGGGTTTCGTCGGGGCTATGGCTACACCTTC,CASSLGTGFRRGYGYTF
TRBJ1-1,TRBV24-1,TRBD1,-,TGTGCCACCCCGCTGGGCGAAGTCATTATTACAGGGCAGGGGGACACTGAAGCTTTCTTT,CATPLGEVIITGQGDTEAFF
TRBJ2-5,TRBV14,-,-,TGTGCCAGCAGCAAAGTCGCGGGGAGACAAGAGACCCAGTACTTC,CASSKVAGRQETQYF
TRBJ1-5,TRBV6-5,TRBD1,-,TGTGCCAGCATTTCGGACAGGGAGTATCAGCCCCAGCATTTT,CASISDREYQPQHF
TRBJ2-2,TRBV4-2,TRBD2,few,TGTGCCAGCAGCCCCTGGGGGGCGGGGGGGCCAAGCACCGGGGAGCTGTTTTTT,CASSPWGAGGPSTGELFF
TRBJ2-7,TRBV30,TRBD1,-,TGTGCCTGGAAGGGGACAGGGCACGAGCAGTACTTC,CAWKGTGHEQYF
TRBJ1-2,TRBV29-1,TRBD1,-,TGCAGCGTTGCCAATACAGGGGAAGGCGGCTACACCTTC,CSVANTGEGGYTF
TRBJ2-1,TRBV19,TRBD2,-,TGTGCCAGTAGTAAGACTAGCGGAGCGTCTACTGAGCAGTTCTTC,CASSKTSGASTEQFF
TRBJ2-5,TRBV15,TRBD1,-,TGTGCCACCAGCACAGACAGGGGACAAGAGACCCAGTACTTC,CATSTDRGQETQYF
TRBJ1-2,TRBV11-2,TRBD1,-,TGTGCCAGCAGCCTCCCAGGGGGCACGGAGGGCTACACCTTC,CASSLPGGTEGYTF
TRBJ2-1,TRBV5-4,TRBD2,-,TGTGCCAGCAGCCTGACTAGCGGATTCTACAATGAGCAGTTCTTC,CASSLTSGFYNEQFF
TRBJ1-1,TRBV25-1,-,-,TGTGCCAGCGAACAGGGTCCAGAAGCTTTCTTT,CASEQGPEAFF
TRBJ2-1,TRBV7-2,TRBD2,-,TGTGCCAGCAGCACACCGAATATACCGGGACTAGCGGGTTATAATGAGCAGTTCTTC,CASSTPNIPGLAGYNEQFF
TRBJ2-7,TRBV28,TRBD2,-,TGTGCCAGCAGTCTTGCTCGGGGGGCCTACGAGCAGTACTTC,CASSLARGAYEQYF
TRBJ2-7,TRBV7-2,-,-,TGTGCCAGCAGCTTAGTACTGGCGGGACCCTACGAGCAGTACTTC,CASSLVLAGPYEQYF
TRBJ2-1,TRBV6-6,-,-,TGTGCCAGCAGTTACCGACACCTATTCTACAATGAGCAGTTCTTC,CASSYRHLFYNEQFF